This record looks at one T cell receptor beta chain sequence and its context. PCR was performed a second time for roughly 7 to 12 cycles using a sample-barcoded 5' primer and a J-beta primer mix. TCRdb recomputed calls from the 5' RACE reads with MiXCR, one row per CDR3 protein. The profile shows over 700,000 distinct CDR3 sequences, roughly 50% of them singletons. The sample belongs to a study of blood T cells in healthy people across ages. Trimming left V 0 bases short and J 5 bases short, with 17 bases between. The CDR3 consists of 15 residues. In germline, CDR1 is SQVTM, CDR2 ANQGSEA. The sample, approximately 10 milliliters of peripheral blood, was drawn from each donor.

Sequencing input: blood. This receptor was identified in a man older than 75 in good health. The V and J genes are TRBV29-1 and TRBJ2-7; D is tentatively TRBD1 or TRBD2 (6 bases each). CDR3 in DNA: TGCAGCGTTGAAGATCCGCGGGACATCCCCGACGAGCAGTACTTC. Residues: CSVEDPRDIPDEQYF.